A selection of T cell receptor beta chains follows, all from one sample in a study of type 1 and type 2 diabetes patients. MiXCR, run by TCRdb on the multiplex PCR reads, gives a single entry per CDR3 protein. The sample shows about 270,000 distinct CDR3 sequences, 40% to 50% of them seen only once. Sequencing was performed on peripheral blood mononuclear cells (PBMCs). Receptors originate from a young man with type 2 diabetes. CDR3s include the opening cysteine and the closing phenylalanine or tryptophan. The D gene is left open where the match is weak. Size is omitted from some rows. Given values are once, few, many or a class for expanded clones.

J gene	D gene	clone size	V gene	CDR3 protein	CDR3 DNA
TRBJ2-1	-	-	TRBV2	CARGGLANNEQFF	TGTGCCAGGGGGGGTTTGGCGAACAATGAGCAGTTCTTC
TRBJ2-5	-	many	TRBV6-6	CASSGTDQETQYF	TGTGCCAGCAGCGGGACGGACCAAGAGACCCAGTACTTC
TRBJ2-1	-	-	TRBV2	CASSSLGGVNEQFF	TGTGCCAGCAGCTCTTTGGGAGGCGTCAATGAGCAGTTCTTC
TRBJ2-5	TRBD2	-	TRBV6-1	CASTRRLAAQETQYF	TGTGCCAGCACCCGTCGACTAGCGGCCCAAGAGACCCAGTACTTC
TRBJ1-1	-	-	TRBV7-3	CASSGGRAFF	TGTGCCAGCAGTGGGGGACGAGCTTTCTTT
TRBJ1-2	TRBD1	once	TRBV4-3	CASSQGPGGGYGYTF	TGCGCCAGCAGCCAAGGACCAGGGGGGGGTTATGGCTACACCTTC
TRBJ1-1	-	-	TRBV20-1	CSARQRDTEAFF	TGCAGTGCTCGACAGAGGGACACTGAAGCTTTCTTT
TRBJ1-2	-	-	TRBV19	CASRQTPRPYGYTF	TGTGCCAGTAGACAAACCCCCCGTCCCTATGGCTACACCTTC
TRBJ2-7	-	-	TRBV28	CAGSYIYEQYF	TGTGCCGGCAGTTACATCTACGAGCAGTACTTC
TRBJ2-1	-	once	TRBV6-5	CASSPDSPGGNEQFF	TGTGCCAGCAGTCCGGACAGCCCAGGTGGCAATGAGCAGTTCTTC
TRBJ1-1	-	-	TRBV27	CASSLRENTEAFF	TGTGCCAGCAGTCTCCGGGAGAACACTGAAGCTTTCTTT
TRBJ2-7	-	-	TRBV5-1	CASSLGNSDSSYEQYF	TGCGCCAGCAGCTTGGGGAACTCGGACAGCTCCTACGAGCAGTACTTC
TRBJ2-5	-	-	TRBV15	CATSRDQGRETRYF	TGTGCCACCAGCAGAGATCAGGGGCGTGAGACCCGGTACTTC
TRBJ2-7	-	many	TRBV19	CASSEQNREYEQYF	TGTGCCAGTAGCGAGCAAAACAGGGAATACGAGCAGTACTTC
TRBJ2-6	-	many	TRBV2	CASSETGPSGANVLTF	TGTGCCAGCAGTGAAACAGGGCCCTCTGGGGCCAACGTCCTGACTTTC
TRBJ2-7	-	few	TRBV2	CASDSGGYEQYF	TGTGCCAGCGACAGTGGTGGTTACGAGCAGTACTTC
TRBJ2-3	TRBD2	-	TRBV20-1	CSARGRLAGGPRDTQYF	TGCAGTGCTAGAGGGCGACTAGCGGGAGGGCCGAGAGATACGCAGTATTTT
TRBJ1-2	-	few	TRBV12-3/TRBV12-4	CASSLRAGSYTF	TGTGCCAGCAGTTTACGAGCAGGGAGTTACACCTTC
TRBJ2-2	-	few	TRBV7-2	CASNSGESGELFF	TGTGCCAGCAACTCGGGGGAATCCGGGGAGCTGTTTTTT
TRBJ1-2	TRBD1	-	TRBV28	CASSSYRGRDHGYTF	TGTGCCAGCAGTTCGTACAGGGGCCGGGACCATGGCTACACCTTC
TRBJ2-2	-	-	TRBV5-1	CASSFSSEVGELFF	TGCGCCAGCAGCTTTTCAAGTGAGGTCGGGGAGCTGTTTTTT
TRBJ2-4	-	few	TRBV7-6	CASSLVPGGQGIQYF	TGTGCCAGCAGCTTAGTCCCCGGGGGCCAGGGCATTCAGTACTTC
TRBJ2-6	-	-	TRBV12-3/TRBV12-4	CASRRANVPTF	TGTGCCAGCAGACGGGCCAACGTCCCGACTTTC
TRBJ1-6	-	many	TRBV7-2	CASSFQGSNSPLHF	TGTGCCAGCAGCTTTCAGGGCTCTAATTCACCCCTCCACTTT
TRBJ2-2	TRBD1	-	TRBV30	CAWSRGLENTGELFF	TGTGCCTGGAGTAGGGGGCTGGAAAACACCGGGGAGCTGTTTTTT
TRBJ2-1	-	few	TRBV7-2	CASSLLASYNEQFF	TGTGCCAGCAGCTTACTAGCTAGTTACAATGAGCAGTTCTTC
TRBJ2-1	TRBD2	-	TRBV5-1	CASSFQRDYYNEQFF	TGCGCCAGCAGCTTTCAACGGGACTACTACAATGAGCAGTTCTTC
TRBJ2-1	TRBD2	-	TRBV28	CASSFGGTGTLGEQFF	TGTGCCAGCAGCTTCGGGGGGACGGGGACCCTAGGTGAGCAGTTCTTC
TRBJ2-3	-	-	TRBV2	CASSGPLTDTQYF	TGTGCCAGCAGTGGGCCCCTCACAGATACGCAGTATTTT
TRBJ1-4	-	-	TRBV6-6	CASSERRDNEKLFF	TGTGCCAGCAGTGAACGGAGGGACAATGAAAAACTGTTTTTT
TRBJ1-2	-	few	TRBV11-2	CASSLEHYGYTF	TGTGCCAGCAGCTTGGAGCACTATGGCTACACCTTC
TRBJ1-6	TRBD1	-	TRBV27	CASMGQASPLHF	TGTGCCAGCATGGGACAGGCTTCACCCCTCCACTTT
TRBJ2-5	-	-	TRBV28	CASRFRGPTFQETQYF	TGTGCCAGCAGATTCAGGGGTCCCACCTTCCAAGAGACCCAGTACTTC
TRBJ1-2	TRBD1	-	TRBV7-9	CASSLRDRRIYGYTF	TGTGCCAGCAGCTTGAGGGACAGGCGGATCTATGGCTACACCTTC
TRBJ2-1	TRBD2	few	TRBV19	CASSIPTSGRKNEQFF	TGTGCCAGTAGTATCCCGACTAGCGGGAGGAAAAATGAGCAGTTCTTC
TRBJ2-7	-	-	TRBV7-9	CASSFPDTYEQYF	TGTGCCAGCAGCTTTCCCGATACCTACGAGCAGTACTTC
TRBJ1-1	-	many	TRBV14	CASSQDRWIAEAFF	TGTGCCAGCAGCCAAGATCGGTGGATCGCTGAAGCTTTCTTT
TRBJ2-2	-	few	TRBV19	CASSTLYGGPGELFF	TGTGCCAGTAGTACACTATACGGGGGTCCCGGGGAGCTGTTTTTT
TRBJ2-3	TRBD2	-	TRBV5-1	CASSLRQREGRTDTQYF	TGCGCCAGCAGCTTGCGTCAGCGGGAGGGCCGGACAGATACGCAGTATTTT
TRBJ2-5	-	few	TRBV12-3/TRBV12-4	CAIRDGEETQYF	TGTGCCATCAGGGACGGCGAAGAGACCCAGTACTTC
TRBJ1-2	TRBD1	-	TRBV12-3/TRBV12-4	CASSESGQGNYGYTF	TGTGCCAGCAGTGAATCCGGACAGGGGAACTATGGCTACACCTTC
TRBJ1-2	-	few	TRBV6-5	CASSSPTDNYGYTF	TGTGCCAGCAGTTCCCCGACAGACAACTATGGCTACACCTTC
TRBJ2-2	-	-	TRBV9	CASSEPRGAANTGELFF	TGTGCCAGCAGCGAGCCCCGAGGAGCGGCGAACACCGGGGAGCTGTTTTTT
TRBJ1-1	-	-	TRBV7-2	CASSFASATSWAFF	TGTGCCAGCAGCTTTGCCAGCGCGACTTCTTGGGCTTTCTTT
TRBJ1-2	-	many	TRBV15	CATSRDSYGYTF	TGTGCCACCAGCAGGGACAGTTATGGCTACACCTTC
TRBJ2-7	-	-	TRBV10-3	CTIRVTSTYEQYF	TGTACCATCAGGGTGACCTCTACCTACGAGCAGTACTTC
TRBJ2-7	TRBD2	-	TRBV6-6	CASSASQLAGGREQYF	TGTGCCAGCAGTGCCAGCCAACTAGCGGGGGGGCGTGAGCAGTACTTC
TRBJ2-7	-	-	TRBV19	CASSLRRQGNREQYF	TGTGCCAGTAGTCTTAGACGGCAGGGGAATCGCGAGCAGTACTTC
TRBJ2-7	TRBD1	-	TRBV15	CATSSRDRRPYEQYF	TGTGCCACCAGCTCCCGGGACAGGAGACCCTACGAGCAGTACTTC
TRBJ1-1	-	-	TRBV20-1	CIGHLNTEAFF	TGCATCGGACACCTGAACACTGAAGCTTTCTTT
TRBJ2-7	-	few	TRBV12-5	CASTESYEQYF	TGTGCCAGCACCGAATCCTACGAGCAGTACTTC
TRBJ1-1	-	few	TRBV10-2	CASSFTGNDEAFF	TGCGCCAGCTCATTTACAGGGAACGATGAAGCTTTCTTT